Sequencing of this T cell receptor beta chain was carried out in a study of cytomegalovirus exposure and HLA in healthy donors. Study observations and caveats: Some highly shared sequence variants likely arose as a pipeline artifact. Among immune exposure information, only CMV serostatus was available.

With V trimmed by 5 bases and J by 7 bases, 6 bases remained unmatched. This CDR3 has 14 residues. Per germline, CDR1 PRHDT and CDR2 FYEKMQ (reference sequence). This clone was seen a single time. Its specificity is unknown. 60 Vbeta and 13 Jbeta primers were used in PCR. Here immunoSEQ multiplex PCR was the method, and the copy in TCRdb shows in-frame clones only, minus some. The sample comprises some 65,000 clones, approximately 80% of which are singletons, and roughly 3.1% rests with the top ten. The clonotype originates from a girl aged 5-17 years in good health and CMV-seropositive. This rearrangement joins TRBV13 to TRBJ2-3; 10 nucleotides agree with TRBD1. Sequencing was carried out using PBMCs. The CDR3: CASSARTGGYTQYF. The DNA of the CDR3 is TGTGCCAGCAGCGCCCGGACAGGGGGATATACGCAGTATTTT.